Shown below are 32 T cell receptor beta chains from a single sample sequenced in a study of T cells in Graves' hyperthyroidism and ophthalmopathy. It was RNA transcripts that yielded the amplified TCR beta CDR3 regions. Using the HTBI primer set, a first-round RT-PCR was run on the TCR CDR3. TCRdb itself ran the multiplex PCR reads through MiXCR, one entry per CDR3 protein. The table includes some 350,000 distinct CDR3 sequences, around a sixth detected once. Material: blood. The receptors come from a woman aged 18-29 years with Graves' hyperthyroidism that later progressed to Graves' ophthalmopathy.

The rearrangement links TRBV11-2 to TRBJ1-6; 9 bases match TRBD1. The junction had 4 bases not matched to a gene; V was cut back by 4 bases and J by 9 bases. Germline lookup yields CDR1 SGHAT and CDR2 FQNNGV. The CDR3 is 14 residues long. CDR3 residues: CASSSGTGISPLHF. The CDR3 nucleotides are TGTGCCAGCAGCTCCGGGACAGGGATTTCACCCCTCCACTTT.

CDR3 nucleotides: TGCAGTGCAAACTCGCGGGGCACAGATACGCAGTATTTT. Translation gives CSANSRGTDTQYF. The chain links TRBV20-1 to TRBJ2-3; possible D gene TRBD2, 5 bases. The CDR3 covers 13 residues. Looked up from germline, CDR1 is DFQATT and CDR2 is SNEGSKA (reference sequence). Deletions cut 6 bases from V and 1 base from J, with 11 bases between.

This clonotype was detected only a few times. The rearrangement uses TRBV7-8 and TRBJ1-5; the match to TRBD1 covers 7 bases. The CDR3 runs 13 residues. J lost 5 bases, V lost 4 bases, and 2 bases had no gene match. Germline CDR1 reads SGHVS; CDR2 reads FQNEAQ. CDR3 DNA sequence: TGTGCCAGCAGCTCCCAGGGGGATCAGCCCCAGCATTTT. Amino acid sequence: CASSSQGDQPQHF.

This clonotype was recorded at least ten times. The DNA of the CDR3 is TGTGCCAGCAGCGGTAGCGGGAAAGGAGGCTACAATGAGCAGTTCTTC. It specifies CASSGSGKGGYNEQFF. The chain links TRBV11-2 to TRBJ2-1, with TRBD2 identical over 8 bases. Germline CDR1 is SGHAT and CDR2 is FQNNGV. This CDR3 is 16 amino acids long. The ends lost 5 bases at V and 3 bases at J; junction bases unmatched: 9.

The gene calls are TRBV5-6 and TRBJ2-7; TRBD1 matches 7 bases. V shed 2 bases and J 0 bases; nucleotides not matched to a gene: 8. Germline V gene lookup returns CDR1 SGHDT and CDR2 YYEEEE. The CDR3 is made up of 16 amino acids. The CDR3 loop reads CASSLGAGGASYEQYF. The CDR3 DNA follows: TGTGCCAGCAGCTTAGGGGCAGGGGGAGCCTCCTACGAGCAGTACTTC. The variable domain in full, completed from reference TRBV5-6 and TRBJ2-7, reads DAGVTQSPTHLIKTRGQQVTLRCSPKSGHDTVSWYQQALGQGPQFIFQYYEEEERQRGNFPDRFSGHQFPNYSSELNVNALLLGDSALYLCASSLGAGGASYEQYFGPGTRLTVT.

Only a few counts were recorded for this clonotype. J is TRBJ2-5 and V is TRBV29-1; TRBD2 matches at 15 bases. Germline CDR1 is SQVTM and CDR2 is ANQGSEA. The length of the CDR3 is 16 residues. The ends lost 0 bases at V and 4 bases at J; junction bases unmatched: 3. Written as DNA, the CDR3 is TGCAGCGTTGAAGAGTCGGGACTAGCGGGAGGAGAGACCCAGTACTTC. Translation: CSVEESGLAGGETQYF.

This clonotype was found many times. The CDR3 nucleotides are TGTGCCAGTAGTATAGTTCTAGCGGGGGACAATGAGCAGTTCTTC. This gives the protein CASSIVLAGDNEQFF. The chain recombines TRBV19 with TRBJ2-1, with TRBD2 matching 10 bases. CDR3 length: 15 residues. The V segment lost 1 base and the J segment 5 bases; nucleotides outside the gene matches: 2. CDR1 is LNHDA, CDR2 SQIVND, per germline (reference sequence).

The CDR3 nucleotides are TGTGCCAGCAGCATTAGGCCAGACCAAGAGACCCAGTACTTC. This sequence encodes CASSIRPDQETQYF. The chain links TRBV7-8 to TRBJ2-5; D remains unclear. Germline CDR1 SGHVS, CDR2 FQNEAQ. The CDR3 totals 14 residues. V was cut by 5 bases and J by 0 bases, with 10 bases left in between.

This clonotype was counted many times. The chain carries TRBV27 and TRBJ2-7, with no clear D. The CDR3 extends over 17 amino acids. Germline V gives CDR1 MNHEY, CDR2 SMNVEV (reference sequence). V was pared by 2 bases and J by 0 bases, with 17 bases between. This chain's CDR3 is CASSLGLLKMNSYEQYF. The CDR3 DNA reads as TGTGCCAGCAGTTTAGGGTTGTTGAAGATGAACTCCTACGAGCAGTACTTC.

This clonotype was counted between two and nine times. This chain joins TRBV4-3 and TRBJ1-6, with D possibly TRBD1 on 5 matching bases. Trimming removed 0 bases at V and 9 bases at J, with 9 bases between. CDR1 and CDR2 (germline): LGHNA, YSLEER. The CDR3 is 14 amino acids. CDR3 region: CASSQDVGTSPLHF. The CDR3 nucleotides are TGCGCCAGCAGCCAAGATGTGGGGACTTCACCCCTCCACTTT.

Note on this clonotype: The germline gene is not matched at one end of the junction; a read error may be the cause. V is TRBV7-8 and J is TRBJ2-1; TRBD1 might be the D (6 bases). Germline loops: CDR1 SGHVS, CDR2 FQNEAQ. The CDR3 has 15 residues. The CDR3 protein is CASSLGAGASNEPFF. CDR3 nucleotide sequence: TGTGCCAGCAGCTTAGGGGCAGGGGCATCTAATGAGCCGTTCTTC. Full variable domain (missing parts from reference TRBV7-8 and TRBJ2-1): GAGVSQSPRYKVAKRGQDVALRCDPISGHVSLFWYQQALGQGPEFLTYFQNEAQLDKSGLPSDRFFAERPEGSVSTLKIQRTQQEDSAVYLCASSLGAGASNEPFFGPGTRLTVL.

This clonotype occurred a few times. The chain joins TRBV6-5 to TRBJ2-3; 9 positions match TRBD2. Trimming took 0 bases from V and 3 from J; bases not matched to a gene: 7. This CDR3 is built from 17 residues. From germline, CDR1 is MNHEY and CDR2 SVGAGI. The CDR3 bases are TGTGCCAGCAGTTACTCCGGTGCGGGAGGGACTACAGATACGCAGTATTTT. This codes for CASSYSGAGGTTDTQYF.

The J gene is TRBJ2-5, the V gene TRBV7-9, with unresolved D. Germline CDR1 reads SEHNR; CDR2 reads FQNEAQ (reference sequence). The germline V and J ends were trimmed by 2 bases and 5 bases, with 15 bases remaining between them. This CDR3 has 15 amino acids. The CDR3 DNA follows: TGTGCCAGCAGCTTACTGGACCCTAACGGGGAGACCCAGTACTTC. Translation gives CASSLLDPNGETQYF. The complete variable domain, with remaining parts taken from reference TRBV7-9 and TRBJ2-5, reads DTGVSQNPRHKITKRGQNVTFRCDPISEHNRLYWYRQTLGQGPEFLTYFQNEAQLEKSRLLSDRFSAERPKGSFSTLEIQRTEQGDSAMYLCASSLLDPNGETQYFGPGTRLLVL.

This clonotype was recorded many times. The genes are TRBV12-3 or TRBV12-4 and TRBJ2-3, with TRBD2 matching over 10 bases. This CDR3 contains 16 residues. With V trimmed by 4 bases and J by 6 bases, 10 bases remained unmatched. CDR3 coding DNA: TGTGCCAGCAGTTCCTTACTAGCGGGGACGGGGGATACGCAGTATTTT. Amino acids: CASSSLLAGTGDTQYF.

This clonotype appeared many times. The rearrangement links TRBV27 to TRBJ1-5; 8 nucleotides line up with TRBD1. Germline V gene data show CDR1 as MNHEY and CDR2 as SMNVEV (reference sequence). The ends lost 8 bases at V and 9 bases at J; junction bases unmatched: 12. The CDR3 extends over 14 amino acids. CDR3 amino acids: CASRDRGGAGPQHF. CDR3 DNA: TGTGCCAGCCGAGACAGGGGAGGCGCGGGGCCCCAGCATTTT.

This clonotype occurred many times. The V gene is TRBV29-1, the J gene TRBJ2-3; 13 nucleotides line up with TRBD2. The germline V gene has CDR1 SQVTM and CDR2 ANQGSEA. V gave up 4 bases and J gave up 5 bases; unmatched junction bases: 6. The CDR3 runs 15 residues. This CDR3 is CSVGRTSGRIDTQYF. CDR3 bases: TGCAGCGTTGGGAGGACTAGCGGGAGAATAGATACGCAGTATTTT.

The gene calls are TRBV20-1 and TRBJ1-2; D is perhaps TRBD1 (5 bases). The germline V and J ends were trimmed by 5 bases and 10 bases, with 14 bases remaining between them. The CDR3 runs 11 residues. CDR1 DFQATT and CDR2 SNEGSKA come from the germline V gene (reference sequence). The CDR3 sequence is CSAPVGGAYTF. As DNA, the CDR3 is TGCAGTGCTCCCGTCGGGGGAGCCTACACCTTC.

The sample holds a few counts of this clonotype. This chain uses TRBV27 with TRBJ2-1; a possible D gene is TRBD1 (6 bases). Germline CDR1 MNHEY, CDR2 SMNVEV (reference sequence). Trimming shortened V by 6 bases and J by 5 bases, and 14 bases separated the two germline ends. This CDR3 comprises 14 residues. In DNA, the CDR3 is TGTGCCAGCAGGACCAGGACAGCTCACAATGAGCAGTTCTTC. Translated: CASRTRTAHNEQFF.

The chain carries TRBV28 and TRBJ2-3, with D perhaps matching TRBD1 or TRBD2 (5 bases each). From germline, CDR1 is MDHEN and CDR2 SYDVKM. This CDR3 comprises 16 residues. Between the trimmed V and J ends, which lost 1 base and 0 bases, there was a span of 11 bases. This CDR3 reads CASSLYHGASTDTQYF. CDR3 bases: TGTGCCAGCAGTTTATACCACGGGGCTAGCACAGATACGCAGTATTTT.

The chain uses TRBV28 and TRBJ1-1; D not resolved. Germline V gene sequence: CDR1 MDHEN, CDR2 SYDVKM. Between the trimmed V and J ends, which lost 6 bases and 4 bases, there was a span of 18 bases. The CDR3 totals 15 residues. The CDR3 here is CASRPHSRLGTEAFF. The CDR3 DNA reads TGTGCCAGCAGACCGCACAGTAGGTTGGGCACTGAAGCTTTCTTT.

In regard to this clonotype: This clone may be a read error of a much larger clone one base away. The chain couples TRBV11-2 to TRBJ2-1; D call uncertain. The germline V and J ends were trimmed by 0 bases and 6 bases, with 12 bases remaining between them. CDR3 length equals 15 residues. From germline, CDR1 is SGHAT and CDR2 FQNNGV. As DNA, the CDR3 is TGTGCCAGCAGCTTAGAGTTTTTTGAGTTCAATGAGCAGTTCTTC. It is translated as CASSLEFFEFNEQFF.

This clonotype was counted ten times or more. The chain carries TRBV2 and TRBJ1-1; no clear D. The CDR3 spans 10 residues. Germline V gene data show CDR1 as SNHLY and CDR2 as FYNNEI. Between the trimmed V and J ends, which lost 4 bases and 6 bases, there was a span of 3 bases. The CDR3 protein is CASSVAEAFF. The CDR3 DNA sequence: TGTGCCAGCAGTGTTGCTGAAGCTTTCTTT.

In its sample, this clonotype was seen many times. This chain uses TRBV6-1 with TRBJ2-7, with 7 nucleotides matching TRBD1. The germline V gene encodes CDR1 MNHNS and CDR2 SASEGT. Losses at the gene ends were 5 bases for V and 5 bases for J; bases not matched to a gene: 3. This CDR3 is 12 amino acids long. The CDR3 loop is CASSITGDEQYF. CDR3 nucleotides: TGTGCCAGCAGTATCACAGGGGACGAGCAGTACTTC.

This clonotype was detected many times. V and J are TRBV2 and TRBJ2-2; the D is unclear. The ends were cut back, 6 bases at V and 2 bases at J, with 10 bases in the middle. Germline CDR1 SNHLY, CDR2 FYNNEI. There are 14 residues in the CDR3. CDR3 bases: TGTGCCAGCAGCCCTAGTCAAAACACCGGGGAGCTGTTTTTT. Its translation is CASSPSQNTGELFF.

Ten or more counts support this clonotype. The chain links TRBV7-9 to TRBJ2-3; D is uncertain. The CDR3 spans 14 residues. Germline V CDR1 and CDR2: SEHNR, FQNEAQ (reference sequence). Trimming shortened V by 2 bases and J by 4 bases, and 10 bases separated the two germline ends. DNA for the CDR3: TGTGCCAGCAGCTTATCATGGTCCCCAGATACGCAGTATTTT. Translated: CASSLSWSPDTQYF.

This clonotype has at least ten counts. This chain uses TRBV19 with TRBJ1-4; D is possibly TRBD1 (6 bases). This CDR3 is 13 amino acids long. The ends were cut back, 5 bases at V and 5 bases at J, with 9 bases in the middle. CDR1 is LNHDA and CDR2 is SQIVND in the germline V gene (reference sequence). CDR3 sequence (DNA): TGTGCCAGTAGTGTCACAGGGAATGAAAAACTGTTTTTT. Translation: CASSVTGNEKLFF.

This clonotype was counted at least ten times. This chain connects TRBV27 to TRBJ2-3, with 11 nucleotides matching TRBD2. J gave up 4 bases and V 4 bases, and 10 bases lay outside the gene matches. Germline lookup yields CDR1 MNHEY and CDR2 SMNVEV (reference sequence). The CDR3 has 17 amino acids. The CDR3 protein is CASSSALSGRGADTQYF. In DNA form, the CDR3 reads TGTGCCAGCAGTTCGGCCCTTAGCGGGAGGGGGGCAGATACGCAGTATTTT.

This clonotype appeared many times. The chain combines TRBV3-1 with TRBJ2-3; TRBD2 might be the D (5 bases). The V end lost 5 bases, the J end lost 10 bases, and 10 bases lay between the germline ends. The CDR3 spans 11 residues. Germline lookup yields CDR1 LGHDT and CDR2 YNNKEL (reference sequence). CDR3 coding DNA: TGTGCCAGCAGCTCACCCGGGGCGCAGTATTTT. Protein: CASSSPGAQYF.

This clonotype was seen repeatedly, ten times or more. The chain carries TRBV7-9 and TRBJ1-1; D unresolved. The CDR3 runs 16 residues. Germline V gene data show CDR1 as SEHNR and CDR2 as FQNEAQ (reference sequence). V was clipped by 1 base and J by 0 bases, with 12 bases between them. The CDR3 here is CASSLVGFGLNTEAFF. In nucleotides, the CDR3 is TGTGCCAGCAGCTTAGTTGGTTTTGGATTGAACACTGAAGCTTTCTTT.

The chain joins TRBV3-1 to TRBJ2-5; TRBD2 agrees at 13 bases. The germline CDR1 and CDR2 sequences are LGHDT and YNNKEL (reference sequence). J gave up 5 bases and V 5 bases, and 8 bases lay outside the gene matches. The CDR3 is 16 amino acids. DNA for the CDR3: TGTGCCAGCAGCTCCTGGACTAGCGGGAGTCGGGAGACCCAGTACTTC. Protein sequence: CASSSWTSGSRETQYF.

This clonotype was found many times. The chain has TRBV18 and TRBJ1-4; TRBD1 matches at 9 bases. This CDR3 region has 14 residues. Germline lookup yields CDR1 KGHSH and CDR2 LQKENI. Trimming at V came to 3 bases and at J to 8 bases, leaving 4 bases not matched to a gene. CDR3 coding DNA: TGTGCCAGCTCACCGTCGACAGGGGGGGAAAAACTGTTTTTT. This sequence encodes CASSPSTGGEKLFF.

Comments on this clonotype: Since a much larger clone is just one base distant, this may be a read error. J is TRBJ1-5 and V is TRBV2; 9 bases line up with TRBD1. CDR1 and CDR2 from the germline V gene are SNHLY and FYNNEI. Trimming took 5 bases from V and 0 from J; bases not matched to a gene: 2. The CDR3 totals 15 residues. CDR3 coding DNA: TGTGCCAGCAGTCGGGACAGGGATAGCAATCAGCCCCAGCATTTT. It is translated as CASSRDRDSNQPQHF. Using reference TRBV2 and TRBJ1-5 for the parts outside the CDR3, the full variable domain is EPEVTQTPSHQVTQMGQEVILRCVPISNHLYFYWYRQILGQKVEFLVSFYNNEISEKSEIFDDQFSVERPDGSNFTLKIRSTKLEDSAMYFCASSRDRDSNQPQHFGDGTRLSIL.